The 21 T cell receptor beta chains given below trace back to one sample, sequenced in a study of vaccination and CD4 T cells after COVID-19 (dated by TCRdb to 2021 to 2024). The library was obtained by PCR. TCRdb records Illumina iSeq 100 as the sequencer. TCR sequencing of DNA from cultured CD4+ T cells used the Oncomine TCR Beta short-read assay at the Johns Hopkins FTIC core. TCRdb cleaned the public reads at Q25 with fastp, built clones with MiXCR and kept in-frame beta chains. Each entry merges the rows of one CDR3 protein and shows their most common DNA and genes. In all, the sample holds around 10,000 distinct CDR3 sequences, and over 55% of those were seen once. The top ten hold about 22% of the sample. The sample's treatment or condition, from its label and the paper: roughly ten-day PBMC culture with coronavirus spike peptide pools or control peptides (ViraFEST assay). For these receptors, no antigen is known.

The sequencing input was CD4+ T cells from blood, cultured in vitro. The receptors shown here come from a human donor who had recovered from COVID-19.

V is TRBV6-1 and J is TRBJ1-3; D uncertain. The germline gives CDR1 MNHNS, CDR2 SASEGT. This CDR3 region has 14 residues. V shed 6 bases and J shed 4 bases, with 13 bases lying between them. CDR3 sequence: CASSSPHGGNTIYF. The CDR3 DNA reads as TGTGCCAGCAGCTCCCCCCATGGAGGAAACACCATATATTTT.

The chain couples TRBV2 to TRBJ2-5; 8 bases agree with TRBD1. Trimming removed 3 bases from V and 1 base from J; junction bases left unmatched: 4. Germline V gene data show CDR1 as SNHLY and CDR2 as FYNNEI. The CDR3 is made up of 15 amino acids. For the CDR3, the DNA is TGTGCCAGCAGTGACAGGGGGCGCACCCAAGAGACCCAGTACTTC. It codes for CASSDRGRTQETQYF.

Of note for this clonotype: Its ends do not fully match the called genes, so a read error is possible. The CDR3 here is CVSSPGQGVDYGYTF. Here the CDR3 DNA reads TGTGTCAGCAGTCCGGGACAGGGGGTTGACTATGGCTACACCTTC. The J gene is TRBJ1-2, the V gene TRBV27; 11 bases map to TRBD1. The CDR3 is 15 residues long. CDR1 and CDR2 (germline): MNHEY, SMNVEV (reference sequence).

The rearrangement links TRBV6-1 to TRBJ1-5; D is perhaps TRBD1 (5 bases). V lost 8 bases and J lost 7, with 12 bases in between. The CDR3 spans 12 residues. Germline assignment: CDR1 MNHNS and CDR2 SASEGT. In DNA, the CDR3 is TGTGCCAGCGGGGGAGTTCGGCAGCCCCAGCATTTT. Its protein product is CASGGVRQPQHF.

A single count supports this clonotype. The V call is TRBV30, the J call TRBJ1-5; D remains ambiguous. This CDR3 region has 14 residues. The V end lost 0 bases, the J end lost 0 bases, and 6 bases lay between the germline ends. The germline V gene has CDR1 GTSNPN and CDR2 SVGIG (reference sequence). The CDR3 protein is CAWSVKYSNQPQHF. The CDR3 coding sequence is TGTGCCTGGAGTGTTAAGTATAGCAATCAGCCCCAGCATTTT.

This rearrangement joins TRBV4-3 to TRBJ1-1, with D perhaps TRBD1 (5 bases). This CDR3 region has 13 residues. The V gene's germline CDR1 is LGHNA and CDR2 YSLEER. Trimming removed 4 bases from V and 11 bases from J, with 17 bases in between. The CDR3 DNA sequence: TGCGCCAGCAGCCTTCAACCGGGACCACCGGCTTTCTTT. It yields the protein CASSLQPGPPAFF.

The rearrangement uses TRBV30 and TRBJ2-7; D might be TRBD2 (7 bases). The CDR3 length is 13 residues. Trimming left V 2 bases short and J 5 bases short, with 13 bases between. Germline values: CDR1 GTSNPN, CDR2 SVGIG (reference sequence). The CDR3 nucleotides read TGTGCCTGGAGTAAAAGGGGGGGGGACGAGCAGTACTTC. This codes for CAWSKRGGDEQYF.

CDR3 in amino acids: CASSPGGDSNQPQHF. The CDR3 bases are TGCGCCAGCAGCCCGGGCGGGGATAGCAATCAGCCCCAGCATTTT. The rearrangement links TRBV5-1 to TRBJ1-5; D remains ambiguous. The V gene's germline CDR1 is SGHRS and CDR2 YFSETQ. This CDR3 is 15 amino acids long. V was shortened by 4 bases and J by 0 bases, with 11 bases between the two germline ends. Filled out from reference TRBV5-1 and TRBJ1-5, the complete variable domain reads KAGVTQTPRYLIKTRGQQVTLSCSPISGHRSVSWYQQTPGQGLQFLFEYFSETQRNKGNFPGRFSGRQFSNSRSEMNVSTLELGDSALYLCASSPGGDSNQPQHFGDGTRLSIL.

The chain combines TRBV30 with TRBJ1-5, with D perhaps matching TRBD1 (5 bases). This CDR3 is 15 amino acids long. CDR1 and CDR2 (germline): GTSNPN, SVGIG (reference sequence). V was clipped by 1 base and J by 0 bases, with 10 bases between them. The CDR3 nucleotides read TGTGCCTGGAGTGGTACAGGTTATAGCAATCAGCCCCAGCATTTT. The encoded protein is CAWSGTGYSNQPQHF.

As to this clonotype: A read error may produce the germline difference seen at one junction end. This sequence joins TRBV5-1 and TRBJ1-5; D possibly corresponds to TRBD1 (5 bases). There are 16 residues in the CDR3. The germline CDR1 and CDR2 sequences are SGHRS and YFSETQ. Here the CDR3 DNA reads TGCGCCAGCAGCTTGGGGGACGGTAATAGCAATCAGTCCCAGCATTTT. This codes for CASSLGDGNSNQSQHF.

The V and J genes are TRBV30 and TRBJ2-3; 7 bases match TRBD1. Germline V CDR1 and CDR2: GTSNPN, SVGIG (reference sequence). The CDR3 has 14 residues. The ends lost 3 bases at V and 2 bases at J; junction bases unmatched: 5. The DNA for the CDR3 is TGTGCCTGGAGCCGGGGACAGTACACAGATACGCAGTATTTT. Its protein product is CAWSRGQYTDTQYF. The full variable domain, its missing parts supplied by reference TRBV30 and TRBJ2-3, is SQTIHQWPATLVQPVGSPLSLECTVEGTSNPNLYWYRQAAGRGLQLLFYSVGIGQISSEVPQNLSASRPQDRQFILSSKKLLLSDSGFYLCAWSRGQYTDTQYFGPGTRLTVL.

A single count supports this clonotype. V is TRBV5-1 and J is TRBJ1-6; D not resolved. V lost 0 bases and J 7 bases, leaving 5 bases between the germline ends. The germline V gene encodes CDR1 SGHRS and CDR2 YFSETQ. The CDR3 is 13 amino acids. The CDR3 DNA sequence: TGCGCCAGCAGCTTGGAGGGAAATTCACCCCTCCACTTT. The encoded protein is CASSLEGNSPLHF.

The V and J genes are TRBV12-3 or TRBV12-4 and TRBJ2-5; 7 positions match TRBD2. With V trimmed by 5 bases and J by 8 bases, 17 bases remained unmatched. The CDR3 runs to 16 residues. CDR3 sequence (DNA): TGTGCCAGCAGTACCCAGCGGGACTACCTCACAGAAACCCAGTACTTC. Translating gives CASSTQRDYLTETQYF.

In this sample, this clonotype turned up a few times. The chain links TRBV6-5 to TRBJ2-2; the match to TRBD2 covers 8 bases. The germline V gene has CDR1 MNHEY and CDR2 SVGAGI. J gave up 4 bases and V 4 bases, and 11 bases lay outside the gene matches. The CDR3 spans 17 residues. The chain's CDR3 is CASSSRSGGAGTGELFF. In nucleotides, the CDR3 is TGTGCCAGCAGTTCTCGGTCCGGGGGGGCAGGCACCGGGGAGCTGTTTTTT.

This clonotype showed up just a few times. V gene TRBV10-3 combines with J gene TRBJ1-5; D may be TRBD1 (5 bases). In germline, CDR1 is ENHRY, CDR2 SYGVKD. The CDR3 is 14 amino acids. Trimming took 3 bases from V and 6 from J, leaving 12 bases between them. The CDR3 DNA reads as TGTGCCATCAGTGAATCGGGGGAGGGTCAGCCCCAGCATTTT. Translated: CAISESGEGQPQHF.

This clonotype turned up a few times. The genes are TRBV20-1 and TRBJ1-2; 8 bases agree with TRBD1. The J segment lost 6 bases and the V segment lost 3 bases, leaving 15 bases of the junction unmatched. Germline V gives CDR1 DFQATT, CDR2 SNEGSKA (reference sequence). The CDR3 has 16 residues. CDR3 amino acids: CSARTGTGGMLDGYTF. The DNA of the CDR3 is TGCAGTGCTAGGACCGGGACAGGTGGTATGTTAGATGGCTACACCTTC.

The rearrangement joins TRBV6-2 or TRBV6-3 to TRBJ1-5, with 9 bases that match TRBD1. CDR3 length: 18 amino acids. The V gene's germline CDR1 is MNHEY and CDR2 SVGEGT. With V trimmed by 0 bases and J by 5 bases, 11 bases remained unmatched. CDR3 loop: CASSYSRDRVRLHQPQHF. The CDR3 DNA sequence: TGTGCCAGCAGTTACTCTCGGGACAGGGTACGGTTGCATCAGCCCCAGCATTTT.

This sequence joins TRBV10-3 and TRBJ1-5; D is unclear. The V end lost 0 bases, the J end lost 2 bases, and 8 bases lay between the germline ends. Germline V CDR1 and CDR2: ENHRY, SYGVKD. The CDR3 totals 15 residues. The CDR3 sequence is CAISESPAGNQPQHF. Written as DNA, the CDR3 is TGTGCCATCAGTGAGTCACCGGCGGGCAATCAGCCCCAGCATTTT.

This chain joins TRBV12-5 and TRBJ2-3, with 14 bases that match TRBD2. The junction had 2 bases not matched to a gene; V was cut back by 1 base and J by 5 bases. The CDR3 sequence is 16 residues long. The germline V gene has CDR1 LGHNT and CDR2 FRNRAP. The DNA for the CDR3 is TGTGCTAGTGGTTTGGGACTAGCGGGGGGGCGAGATACGCAGTATTTT. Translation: CASGLGLAGGRDTQYF.

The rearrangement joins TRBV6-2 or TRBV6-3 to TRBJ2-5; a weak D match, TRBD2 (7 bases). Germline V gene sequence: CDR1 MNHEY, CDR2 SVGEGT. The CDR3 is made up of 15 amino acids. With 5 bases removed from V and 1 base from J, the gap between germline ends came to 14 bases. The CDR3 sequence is CASSRGGLTQETQYF. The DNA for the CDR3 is TGTGCCAGCAGTAGGGGGGGGCTTACCCAAGAGACCCAGTACTTC.

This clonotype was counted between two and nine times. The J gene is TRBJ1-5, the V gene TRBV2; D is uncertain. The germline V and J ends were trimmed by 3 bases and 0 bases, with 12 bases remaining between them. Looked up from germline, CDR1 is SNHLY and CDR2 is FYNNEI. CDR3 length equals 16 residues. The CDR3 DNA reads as TGTGCCAGCAGTGAGACCGTTGGGATTAGCAATCAGCCCCAGCATTTT. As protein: CASSETVGISNQPQHF.